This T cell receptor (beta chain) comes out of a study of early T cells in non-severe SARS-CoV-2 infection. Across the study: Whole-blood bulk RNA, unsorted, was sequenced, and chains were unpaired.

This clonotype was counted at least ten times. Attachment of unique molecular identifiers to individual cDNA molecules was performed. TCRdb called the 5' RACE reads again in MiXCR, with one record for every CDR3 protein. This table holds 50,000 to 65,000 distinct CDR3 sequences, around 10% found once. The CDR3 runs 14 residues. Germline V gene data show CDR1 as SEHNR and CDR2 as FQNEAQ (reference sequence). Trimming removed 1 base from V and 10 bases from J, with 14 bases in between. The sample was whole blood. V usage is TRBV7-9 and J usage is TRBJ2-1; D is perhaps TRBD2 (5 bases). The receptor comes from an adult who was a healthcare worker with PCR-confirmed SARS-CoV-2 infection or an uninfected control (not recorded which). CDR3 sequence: CASSLGVWGEEQFF. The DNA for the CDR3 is TGTGCCAGCAGCTTAGGCGTTTGGGGAGAAGAGCAGTTCTTC.